The subject of this entry is one T cell receptor beta chain. This clone was seen many times. It lacks a known antigen. No much larger clone exists at a distance of one base, and base qualities are not known. These data originate in a study of shared clonotypes between healthy human individuals (dated by TCRdb to the early 2020s). About the full investigation: The cohort comprised two women and three men aged 18 to 49 years. To estimate repertoire size and how much clonotype sharing occurs between individuals, the study deeply sequenced the blood TCR repertoires of about five healthy adults. Per donor, three plates each were used for CD4 naive and CD4 memory, two for CD8 naive, and one for CD8 memory. Leukapheresis yielded between about 0.85 and 9 billion PBMCs per donor. Libraries were prepared and TCR repertoires were sequenced by different laboratories using diverse techniques, in order to increase sequencing depth and limit assay-specific biases.

Donors were healthy HIV-negative adults with no recently reported acute infections or vaccinations. Every donor was a Caucasian adult residing in Nashville, Tennessee, USA. Magnetic negative selection was used to enrich CD4+ T cells, after which naive cells were positively selected on CD45RA and the negative fraction became the memory subset. Blood was obtained by leukapheresis, after which PBMCs were separated by Ficoll-Histopaque density gradient centrifugation and cryopreserved in liquid nitrogen vapor phase. Analytical flow cytometry was used to check the purity and quantity of every magnetically sorted T cell population. Genomic DNA was isolated from each sorted fraction and quantified by UV absorbance on a Nanodrop 2000c. Overall study results and their limits: Higher generation probabilities were observed for clonotypes shared by all four sorted-subset donors than for non-shared clonotypes. The genetic and exposure-history diversity represented was limited by the small number of donors. Incomplete sequencing was indicated by rarefaction of sorted-subset datasets, despite the large sequencing depth. About 5% of naive CD4, more than 3% of naive CD8, around 2.3% of memory CD4, and roughly 0.4% of memory CD8 clonotypes were shared across four donors. Sampling was restricted to blood, and TCR repertoires in tissue are likely to differ from TCR repertoires in blood. Larger estimated clonotype richness was generally found for naive subsets than for memory subsets. Pairwise subsampling indicated that sequencing depth was expected to affect the degree of clonotype sharing among donors.

Counted from cysteine to phenylalanine, this CDR3 has 16 amino acids. This entry keeps only the CDR3 DNA: 48 bases, framed from base 1. V is clipped by 8 bases and J by 3 bases, and the sequence between their germline boundaries is 23 bases long. CDR1 WSHSY and CDR2 SAAADI are derived from the germline V gene. TCR CDR3 regions were amplified from genomic DNA by multiplex PCR using the deep immunoSEQ assay. Extracted genomic DNA from each cell subset was distributed evenly across all wells of several immunoSEQ 96-well plates, and each plate was treated as a replicate. Each replicate PCR for sorted subsets received around 200 ng genomic DNA, equal to about 30,000 T cell genomes. Purified libraries were quantified with a Qubit 3.0 fluorometer, sized on a Bioanalyzer 2100, and re-quantified with the KAPA Library Quantification kit. A separate single-read 150-cycle Illumina NextSeq 550 flow cell was used to sequence each immunoSEQ 96-well plate. Per the authors' processing: Because the immunoSEQ output held only junctional sequences and lacked quality scores, the filtering could not match the filtering applied to full-length reads. Sequences were annotated with PyIR, a Python wrapper for IgBLAST v1.9, and V/J genes and CDR3 were assigned using IMGT germline references. Reads with weak V/J assignments (E-value above 1e-6), missing CDR3, stop codons, out-of-frame junctions, or ambiguous translated residues were removed. V3J clonotypes were defined as sequences sharing an identical inferred V gene, J gene, and CDR3 amino acid sequence. Percentage overlap between repertoires was calculated by dividing the number of shared unique clonotypes by the size of the smaller repertoire. RTK rarefaction, the Chao1 estimator, and Recon v2.1 estimates of unobserved clonotypes were used to assess repertoire richness. Generation probabilities were computed with OLGA for all TCRbeta clonotypes obtained by the gDNA method from several donors. Imported from immuneACCESS, the table was reduced by TCRdb to in-frame sequences with V and J called. These copies leave out some clones; in studies compared against another copy, an unresolved V gene accounts for under half, and the cause of the remainder is not known. That table furnishes V, J and clone size, whereas the DNA furnished D and trimming. The sample data list some 680,000 clones, and less than 80% of these were observed just once. The ten largest clones take up around 2% of the sample.

The chain couples TRBV10-2 to TRBJ2-7; TRBD2 is perhaps the D gene, given 5 matching bases. This clonotype was obtained from a woman aged 25-40 years in good health. The specimen sequenced was memory CD4+ T cells sorted from blood. The sample's cell subset or site label, decoded: CD45RA-negative fraction. The CDR3 sequence is CASRQERGEVGYEQYF. The base sequence is TGCGCCAGCCGCCAGGAACGGGGAGAGGTCGGCTACGAGCAGTACTTC.